The clone carrying this TCR beta chain was recorded a few times. Its target is unknown. TCRdb redid the calling of the RT-PCR reads with MiXCR, one entry per CDR3 protein. The data show roughly 710,000 distinct CDR3 sequences, 12% to 15% seen once. This sample is drawn from a study of response to subunit inactivated influenza vaccine. Whole-study findings and limits: The study's authors posited that every seasonal influenza vaccination enlists few new T cells.

The CDR3 contains 16 residues. Trimming stripped 0 bases from V and 2 bases from J, with 12 bases between. Germline assignment: CDR1 LGHNA and CDR2 YSLEER. The source of this sequence is a man in his forties or fifties who received an inactivated influenza vaccine. Specimen: PBMCs from blood, collected roughly 2 weeks before vaccination. This chain links TRBV4-3 with TRBJ2-3; D unresolved. The CDR3 DNA reads TGCGCCAGCAGCCAAGATGCCAAGAGCCACACAGATACGCAGTATTTT. Translated, it gives CASSQDAKSHTDTQYF.